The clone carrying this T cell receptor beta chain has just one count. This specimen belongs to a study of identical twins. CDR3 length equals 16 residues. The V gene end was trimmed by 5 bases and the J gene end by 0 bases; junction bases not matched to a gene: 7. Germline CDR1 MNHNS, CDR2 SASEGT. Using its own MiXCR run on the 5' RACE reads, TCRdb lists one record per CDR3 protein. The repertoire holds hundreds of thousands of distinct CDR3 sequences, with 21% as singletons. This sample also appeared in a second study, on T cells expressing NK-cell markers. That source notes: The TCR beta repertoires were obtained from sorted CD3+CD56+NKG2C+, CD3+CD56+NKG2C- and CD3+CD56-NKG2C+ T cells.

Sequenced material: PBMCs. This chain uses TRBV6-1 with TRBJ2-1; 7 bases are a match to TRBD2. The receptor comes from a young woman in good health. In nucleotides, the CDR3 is TGTGCCAGCAGTACCCGGGCTAGCGGCTCCTACAATGAGCAGTTCTTC. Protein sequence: CASSTRASGSYNEQFF.